This record concerns one T cell receptor beta chain sequence. The sample comes from a study of blood T cell repertoires in COVID-19. Turning to the study itself: Sources were T cells, B-cell-depleted T cells, or PBMCs; the material itself was cDNA or gDNA.

Assay: immunoSEQ multiplex PCR; the TCRdb copy retains only in-frame clones and omits some. The sample contains approximately 200,000 clones, 70% to 90% of which appear only once. The CDR3 totals 15 residues. The germline V gene has CDR1 MNHEY and CDR2 SVGAGI. Trimming removed 2 bases from V and 10 bases from J; junction bases left unmatched: 13. The sequencing input was peripheral blood. The rearrangement uses TRBV6-5 and TRBJ2-5; 7 bases fit TRBD2. The TCR originated in a man aged 18 to 29 with active or convalescent COVID-19. The CDR3 DNA is TGTGCCAGCAGTTACGGAGGACTAGTGGCAGAGGACCAGTACTTC. It specifies CASSYGGLVAEDQYF.